These T cell receptor beta chains were read from a single sample in a study of shared clonotypes between healthy human individuals. Data came from immunoSEQ multiplex PCR; TCRdb stores just in-frame clones and leaves some out. Of more than 850,000 clones detected, roughly 74% appear once; the ten largest clones hold more than 0.5%. The sequenced sample consisted of memory CD4+ T cells from PBMCs. The origin of the receptors is a man aged 18-30 years in good health. Some clones in this sample may be carry-over from other donors' samples. Both conserved end residues are part of each CDR3. Fields, in order: J gene, clone size, V gene, CDR3 protein. Expanded clones get a size class; other rows say once, few or many, or leave the size out.

j_gene: TRBJ2-7; abundance: .; v_gene: TRBV7-6; CDR3aa: CASSRTSGALYYEQYF
j_gene: TRBJ1-3; abundance: once; v_gene: TRBV28; CDR3aa: CASTSPGNTIYF
j_gene: TRBJ2-7; abundance: few; v_gene: TRBV6-1; CDR3aa: CASRISEREYYEQYF
j_gene: TRBJ2-7; abundance: .; v_gene: TRBV27; CDR3aa: CASSTSYEQYF
j_gene: TRBJ1-1; abundance: .; v_gene: TRBV28; CDR3aa: CASSFAGNQWDTEAFF
j_gene: TRBJ1-4; abundance: .; v_gene: TRBV5-1; CDR3aa: CASSLTGSEKLFF
j_gene: TRBJ2-1; abundance: .; v_gene: TRBV9; CDR3aa: CASSVGGSGRYGEQFF
j_gene: TRBJ1-1; abundance: .; v_gene: TRBV13; CDR3aa: CASKLDRAYTEAFF
j_gene: TRBJ2-1; abundance: .; v_gene: TRBV5-1; CDR3aa: CASSGRVGSYNEQFF
j_gene: TRBJ1-2; abundance: .; v_gene: TRBV18; CDR3aa: CASSPQGEVNYGYTF
j_gene: TRBJ2-7; abundance: .; v_gene: TRBV6-6; CDR3aa: CASSYSGTSDEQYF
j_gene: TRBJ1-2; abundance: .; v_gene: TRBV5-1; CDR3aa: CASSLAGEGYTF
j_gene: TRBJ2-1; abundance: .; v_gene: TRBV6-1; CDR3aa: CASSEQPNSYNEQFF
j_gene: TRBJ2-3; abundance: .; v_gene: TRBV7-2; CDR3aa: CASSPRTHTDTQYF